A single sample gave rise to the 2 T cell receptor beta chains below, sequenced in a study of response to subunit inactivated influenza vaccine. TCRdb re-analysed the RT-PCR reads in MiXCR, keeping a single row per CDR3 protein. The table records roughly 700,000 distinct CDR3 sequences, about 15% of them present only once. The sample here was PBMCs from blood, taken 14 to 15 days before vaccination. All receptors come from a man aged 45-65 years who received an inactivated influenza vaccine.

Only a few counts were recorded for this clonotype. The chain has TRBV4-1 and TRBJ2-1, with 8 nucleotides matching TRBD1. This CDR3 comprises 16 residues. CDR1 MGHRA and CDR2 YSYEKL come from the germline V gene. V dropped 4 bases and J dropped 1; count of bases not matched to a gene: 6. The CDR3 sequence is CASSRPTGGSYNEQFF. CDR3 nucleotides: TGCGCCAGCAGCCGCCCTACAGGGGGATCCTACAATGAGCAGTTCTTC.

CDR3 amino acids: CASTKARTPLSYEQYF. The CDR3 DNA sequence: TGTGCCAGCACAAAGGCCCGGACACCGCTTTCCTACGAGCAGTACTTC. The chain employs TRBV6-1 and TRBJ2-7; a weak D match, TRBD1 (5 bases). Trimming removed 7 bases at V and 1 base at J, with 20 bases between. The CDR3 is made up of 16 amino acids. CDR1 and CDR2 from the germline V gene are MNHNS and SASEGT.